The rows below give T cell receptor beta chains drawn from one sample of a study of T cells in Graves' hyperthyroidism and ophthalmopathy. TCRdb itself ran the multiplex PCR reads through MiXCR, one entry per CDR3 protein. Among about 350,000 distinct CDR3 sequences listed, 19% were seen once. Sequenced: blood. The receptors were gathered from a woman under 30 with Graves' hyperthyroidism. The CDR3 runs from the conserved cysteine through the conserved F or W. D genes are given only for firm matches. Some rows mark clone size as missing; the rest say once, few, many or name a class of expanded clone.

V: TRBV5-1
D: NA
J: TRBJ2-2
size: NA
CDR3: CASSPGGGSQNTGELFF
DNA: TGCGCCAGCAGCCCCGGGGGCGGGAGCCAGAACACCGGGGAGCTGTTTTTT

V: TRBV6-5
D: NA
J: TRBJ1-2
size: many
CDR3: CASSYSRGVDYGYTF
DNA: TGTGCCAGCAGTTACTCGAGGGGGGTAGACTATGGCTACACCTTC

V: TRBV4-1
D: NA
J: TRBJ1-5
size: NA
CDR3: CASSQDSGQEFYSNQPQHF
DNA: TGCGCCAGCAGCCAAGATTCCGGGCAGGAATTTTATAGCAATCAGCCCCAGCATTTT

V: TRBV12-3/TRBV12-4
D: TRBD1
J: TRBJ1-1
size: many
CDR3: CASSTTGITEAFF
DNA: TGTGCCAGCAGCACGACAGGGATCACTGAAGCTTTCTTT

V: TRBV3-1
D: NA
J: TRBJ1-1
size: many
CDR3: CASSQLGSKAFF
DNA: TGTGCCAGCAGCCAGCTGGGCTCCAAAGCTTTCTTT

V: TRBV12-3/TRBV12-4
D: NA
J: TRBJ1-2
size: many
CDR3: CASSPWGDPAEGYTF
DNA: TGTGCCAGCAGTCCGTGGGGGGATCCCGCAGAGGGCTACACCTTC

V: TRBV7-8
D: NA
J: TRBJ2-7
size: many
CDR3: CASSFGQGDEQYF
DNA: TGTGCCAGCAGCTTCGGCCAGGGAGACGAGCAGTACTTC

V: TRBV19
D: NA
J: TRBJ1-2
size: NA
CDR3: CASRVGQNYGYTF
DNA: TGTGCCAGTAGAGTCGGCCAGAACTATGGCTACACCTTC

V: TRBV6-1
D: NA
J: TRBJ1-5
size: many
CDR3: CASSENPSDSNQPQHF
DNA: TGTGCCAGCAGTGAAAATCCTAGTGATAGCAATCAGCCCCAGCATTTT

V: TRBV15
D: NA
J: TRBJ2-7
size: many
CDR3: CATSSDTGYEQYF
DNA: TGTGCCACCAGCAGTGATACAGGTTACGAGCAGTACTTC

V: TRBV7-3
D: NA
J: TRBJ2-2
size: few
CDR3: CASSLRPANTGELFF
DNA: TGTGCCAGCAGCTTAAGGCCAGCGAACACCGGGGAGCTGTTTTTT

V: TRBV12-3/TRBV12-4
D: TRBD2
J: TRBJ2-5
size: NA
CDR3: CASSLSGRGFETQYF
DNA: TGTGCCAGCAGTTTGTCCGGGAGGGGGTTCGAGACCCAGTACTTC

V: TRBV7-6
D: TRBD1
J: TRBJ1-1
size: many
CDR3: CASSLGQGATEAFF
DNA: TGTGCCAGCAGCTTAGGACAGGGGGCGACTGAAGCTTTCTTT

V: TRBV6-1
D: TRBD1
J: TRBJ1-5
size: many
CDR3: CASSVTGNGQPQHF
DNA: TGTGCCAGCAGTGTGACAGGGAACGGTCAGCCCCAGCATTTT

V: TRBV6-1
D: NA
J: TRBJ2-5
size: NA
CDR3: CASRAGRRREETQYF
DNA: TGTGCCAGCCGCGCAGGACGACGTAGGGAAGAGACCCAGTACTTC

V: TRBV3-1
D: TRBD2
J: TRBJ2-5
size: many
CDR3: CASSHFPAGGRETQYF
DNA: TGTGCCAGCAGCCACTTTCCGGCGGGGGGGCGAGAGACCCAGTACTTC

V: TRBV2
D: NA
J: TRBJ2-5
size: many
CDR3: CASSAGGETQYF
DNA: TGTGCCAGCAGTGCAGGGGGGGAGACCCAGTACTTC